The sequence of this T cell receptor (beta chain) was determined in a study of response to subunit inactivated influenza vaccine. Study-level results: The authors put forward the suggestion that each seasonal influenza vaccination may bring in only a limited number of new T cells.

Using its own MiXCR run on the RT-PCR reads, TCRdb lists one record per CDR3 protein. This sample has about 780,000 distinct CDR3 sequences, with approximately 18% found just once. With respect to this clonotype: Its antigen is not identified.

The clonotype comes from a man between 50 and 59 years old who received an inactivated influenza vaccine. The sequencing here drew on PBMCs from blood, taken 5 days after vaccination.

CDR3 sequence reads: CSDQLAGGINEQFF. The CDR3 DNA sequence: TGCAGCGACCAGCTAGCGGGGGGAATCAATGAGCAGTTCTTC. V usage is TRBV29-1 and J usage is TRBJ2-1; 11 bases line up with TRBD2. V lost 7 bases to trimming and J lost 6 bases; unmatched junction nucleotides: 8. The CDR3 contains 14 residues. Germline V gene sequence: CDR1 SQVTM, CDR2 ANQGSEA.